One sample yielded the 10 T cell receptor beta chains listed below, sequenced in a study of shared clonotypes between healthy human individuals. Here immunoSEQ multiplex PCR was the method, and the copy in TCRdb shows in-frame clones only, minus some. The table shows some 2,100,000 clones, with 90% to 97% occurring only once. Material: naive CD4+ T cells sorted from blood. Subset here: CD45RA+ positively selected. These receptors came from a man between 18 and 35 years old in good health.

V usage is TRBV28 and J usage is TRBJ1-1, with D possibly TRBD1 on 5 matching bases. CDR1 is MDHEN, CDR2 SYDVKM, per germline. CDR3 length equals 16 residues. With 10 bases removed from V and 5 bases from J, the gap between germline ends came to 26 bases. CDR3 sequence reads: CAINGASTIEGTEAFF. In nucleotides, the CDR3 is TGTGCCATCAATGGGGCAAGCACGATCGAGGGAACTGAAGCTTTCTTT.

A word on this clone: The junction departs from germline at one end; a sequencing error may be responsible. DNA of the CDR3: TGTGCCATCAGTGAAGTTGAGGGACCCCGGGACTTC. Translated, it gives CAISEVEGPRDF. This chain uses TRBV10-3 with TRBJ2-5; D is possibly TRBD1 or TRBD2 (5 bases each). Germline V lookup: CDR1 ENHRY, CDR2 SYGVKD. CDR3 length: 12 residues.

The CDR3 nucleotides read TGCGCCAGCAGCTTGGTCCGGGATTACTATGGCTACACCTTC. This codes for CASSLVRDYYGYTF. The rearrangement uses TRBV5-1 and TRBJ1-2; D remains ambiguous. This CDR3 comprises 14 residues. The germline V gene encodes CDR1 SGHRS and CDR2 YFSETQ. Trimming left V 0 bases short and J 3 bases short, with 9 bases between. Variable domain in full (rest from reference TRBV5-1 and TRBJ1-2): KAGVTQTPRYLIKTRGQQVTLSCSPISGHRSVSWYQQTPGQGLQFLFEYFSETQRNKGNFPGRFSGRQFSNSRSEMNVSTLELGDSALYLCASSLVRDYYGYTFGSGTRLTVV.

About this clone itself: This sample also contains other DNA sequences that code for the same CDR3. In nucleotides, the CDR3 is TGTGCCAGCAGCTTGGCCAGAGAGACCCAGTACTTC. It encodes CASSLARETQYF. The chain uses TRBV5-4 and TRBJ2-5; unclear D gene. The germline V and J ends were trimmed by 0 bases and 4 bases, with 4 bases remaining between them. The CDR3 covers 12 residues. Germline CDR1 reads SGHNT; CDR2 reads YYREEE (reference sequence).

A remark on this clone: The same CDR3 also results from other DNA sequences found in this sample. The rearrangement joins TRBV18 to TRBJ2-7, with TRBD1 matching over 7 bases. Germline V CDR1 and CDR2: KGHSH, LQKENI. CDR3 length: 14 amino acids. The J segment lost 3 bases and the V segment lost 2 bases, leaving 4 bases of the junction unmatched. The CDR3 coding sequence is TGTGCCAGCTCACCAGGACAGGATCTCTACGAGCAGTACTTC. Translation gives CASSPGQDLYEQYF.

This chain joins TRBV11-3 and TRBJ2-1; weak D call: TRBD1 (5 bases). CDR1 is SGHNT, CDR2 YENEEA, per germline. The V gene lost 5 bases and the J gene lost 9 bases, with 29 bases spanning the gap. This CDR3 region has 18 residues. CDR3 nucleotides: TGTGCCAGCAGCCCGCTTCTTTCTCCGGCAGGGAAAACTGCTGAGCAGTTCTTC. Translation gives CASSPLLSPAGKTAEQFF.

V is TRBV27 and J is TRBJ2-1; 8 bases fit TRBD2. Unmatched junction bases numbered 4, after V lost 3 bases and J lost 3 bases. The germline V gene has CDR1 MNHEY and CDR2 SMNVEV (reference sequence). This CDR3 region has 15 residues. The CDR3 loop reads CASSFRAGDYNEQFF. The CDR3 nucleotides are TGTGCCAGCAGTTTTCGAGCGGGAGACTACAATGAGCAGTTCTTC.

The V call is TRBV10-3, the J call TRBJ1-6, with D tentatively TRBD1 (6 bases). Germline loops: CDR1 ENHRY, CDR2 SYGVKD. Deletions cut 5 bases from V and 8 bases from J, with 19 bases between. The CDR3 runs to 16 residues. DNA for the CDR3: TGTGCCATCAGTATAGAACAGGGAGCGGGGGATTCACCCCTCCACTTT. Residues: CAISIEQGAGDSPLHF.

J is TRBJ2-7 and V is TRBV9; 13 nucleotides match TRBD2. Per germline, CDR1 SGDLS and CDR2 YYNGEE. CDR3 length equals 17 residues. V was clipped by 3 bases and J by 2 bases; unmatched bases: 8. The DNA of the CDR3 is TGTGCCAGCAGCGCTTGGACTAGCGGGAGCCTCCCCTACGAGCAGTACTTC. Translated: CASSAWTSGSLPYEQYF.

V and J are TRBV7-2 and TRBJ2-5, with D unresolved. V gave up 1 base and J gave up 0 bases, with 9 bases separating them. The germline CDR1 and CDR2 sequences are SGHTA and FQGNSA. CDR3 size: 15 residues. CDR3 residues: CASSLDLGNQETQYF. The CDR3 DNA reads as TGTGCCAGCAGCTTAGACCTGGGGAACCAAGAGACCCAGTACTTC.